This T cell receptor beta chain originates from a study of graft-versus-host responses after intestinal transplantation. In the study overall: Among the recipients, transplants were multivisceral, liver-intestinal, or isolated intestinal.

Generated by immunoSEQ multiplex PCR, the TCRdb table keeps only in-frame clones and is missing some. The sample comprises around 20,000 clones, roughly 90% of which are singletons, and 1.9% rests with the top ten. This CDR3 comprises 16 residues. CDR1 and CDR2 from the germline V gene are MDHEN and SYDVKM. V lost 7 bases to trimming and J lost 1 base; unmatched junction nucleotides: 5. The sample was PBMCs, taken approximately 370 days after transplant. This TCR derives from a human patient who received an intestinal transplant, so some T cells may come from the graft donor. V gene TRBV28 combines with J gene TRBJ2-1; 12 bases are a match to TRBD2. CDR3 sequence: CASTMTSGSSYNEQFF. CDR3 DNA: TGTGCCAGCACCATGACTAGCGGGAGTTCCTACAATGAGCAGTTCTTC.